This TCR beta chain was recovered during a study of PD-1 blockade in classical Hodgkin lymphoma. Per germline, CDR1 SGHRS and CDR2 YFSETQ. The CDR3 spans 15 residues. J was trimmed by 4 bases and V by 2 bases; bases with no gene match: 5. Time point noted: cycle 4 day 1 (C4D1), after less than 7 weeks of nivolumab. Every one of the patients relapsed after autologous stem cell transplantation (brentuximab vedotin exposure was variable). TCRdb keeps only in-frame clones here, not all; method: immunoSEQ multiplex PCR. The table has 57,000 or so clones, around 90% seen once. Only one count was recorded for this clone.

The rearrangement uses TRBV5-1 and TRBJ1-5, with 8 bases aligning to TRBD1. The sequenced sample was peripheral blood mononuclear cells (PBMCs), obtained before the fourth cycle of nivolumab. This TCR derives from a human donor with classical Hodgkin lymphoma. The CDR3 DNA is TGCGCCAGCAGCTTAGAGACAGGGGCAAATCAGCCCCAGCATTTT. As protein: CASSLETGANQPQHF.